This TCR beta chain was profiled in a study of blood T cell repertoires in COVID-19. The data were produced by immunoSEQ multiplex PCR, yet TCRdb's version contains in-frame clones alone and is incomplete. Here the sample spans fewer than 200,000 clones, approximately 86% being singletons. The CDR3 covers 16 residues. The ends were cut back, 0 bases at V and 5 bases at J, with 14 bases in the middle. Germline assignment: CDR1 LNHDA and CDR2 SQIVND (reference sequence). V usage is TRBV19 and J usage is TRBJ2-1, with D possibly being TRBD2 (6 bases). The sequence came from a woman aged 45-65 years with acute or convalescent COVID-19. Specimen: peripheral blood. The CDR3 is CASSIDSREPHNEQFF. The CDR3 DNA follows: TGTGCCAGTAGTATAGATAGTCGGGAGCCCCACAATGAGCAGTTCTTC.